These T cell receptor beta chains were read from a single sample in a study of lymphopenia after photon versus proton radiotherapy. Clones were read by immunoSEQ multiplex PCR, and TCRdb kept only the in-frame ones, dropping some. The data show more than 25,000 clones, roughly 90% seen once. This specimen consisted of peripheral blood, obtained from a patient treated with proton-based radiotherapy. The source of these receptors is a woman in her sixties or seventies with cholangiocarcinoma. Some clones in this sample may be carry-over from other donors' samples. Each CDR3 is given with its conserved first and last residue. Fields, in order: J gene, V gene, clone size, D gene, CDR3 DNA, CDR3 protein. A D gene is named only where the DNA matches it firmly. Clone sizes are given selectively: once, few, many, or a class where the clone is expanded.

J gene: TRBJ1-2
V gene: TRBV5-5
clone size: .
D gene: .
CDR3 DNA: TGTGCCAGCAAATCAGGGTCCTATGGCTACACCTTC
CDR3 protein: CASKSGSYGYTF

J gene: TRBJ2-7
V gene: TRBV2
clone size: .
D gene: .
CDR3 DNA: TGTGCCAGCACCCAAGGCCTGGGCAGGGAGCAGTACTTC
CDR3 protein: CASTQGLGREQYF

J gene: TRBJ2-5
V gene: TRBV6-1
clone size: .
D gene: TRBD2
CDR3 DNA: TGTGCCAGCAGTGAAGCCGCGGGGGGAGCGGGAGTTGAGACCCAGTACTTC
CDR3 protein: CASSEAAGGAGVETQYF

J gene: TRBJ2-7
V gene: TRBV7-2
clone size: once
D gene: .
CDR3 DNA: TGTGCCAGCAGCCCCAAGGACAGAGACATATACGGAGCTTACGAGCAGTACTTC
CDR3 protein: CASSPKDRDIYGAYEQYF

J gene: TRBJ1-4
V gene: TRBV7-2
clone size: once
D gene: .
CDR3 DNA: TGTGCCAGCAGCCCAGGGAAGGGCAGTAATGAAAAACTGTTTTTT
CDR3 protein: CASSPGKGSNEKLFF

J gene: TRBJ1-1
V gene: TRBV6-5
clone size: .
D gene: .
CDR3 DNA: TGTGCCAGCAGTTCCAGGGTTCACACTGAAGCTTTCTTT
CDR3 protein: CASSSRVHTEAFF

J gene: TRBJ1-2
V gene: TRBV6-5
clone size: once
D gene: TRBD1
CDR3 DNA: TGTGCCAGCAGTTACTCGAGGGGAGGGGGCAAGATTGACACCTTC
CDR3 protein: CASSYSRGGGKIDTF

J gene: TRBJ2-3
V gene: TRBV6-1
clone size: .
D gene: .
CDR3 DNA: TGTGCCAGCAGTGCCGAACCCCTTACCGGTCTGACAGATACGCAGTATTTT
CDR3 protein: CASSAEPLTGLTDTQYF

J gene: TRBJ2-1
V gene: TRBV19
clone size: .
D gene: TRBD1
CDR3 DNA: TGTGCCAGTAGTCTGGGACAGAATGAGCAGTTCTTC
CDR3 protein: CASSLGQNEQFF

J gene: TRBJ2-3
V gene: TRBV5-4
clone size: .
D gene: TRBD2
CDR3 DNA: TGTGCCAGCAGCTTGGCGGGAGGGGTTAGCACAGATACGCAGTATTTT
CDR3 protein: CASSLAGGVSTDTQYF

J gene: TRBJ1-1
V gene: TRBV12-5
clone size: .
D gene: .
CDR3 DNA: TGTGCTAGTGGTTGGCGTCCGGGCACTGAAGCTTTCTTT
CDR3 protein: CASGWRPGTEAFF

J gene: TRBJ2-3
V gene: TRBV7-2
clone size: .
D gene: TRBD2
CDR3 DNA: TGTGCCAGCAGATCTAGCGGGAGCTGGGATACGCAGTATTTT
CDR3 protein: CASRSSGSWDTQYF

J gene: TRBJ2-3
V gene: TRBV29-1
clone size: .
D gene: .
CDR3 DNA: TGCAGCGGACGGGGGAGTAGCACAGATACGCAGTATTTT
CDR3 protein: CSGRGSSTDTQYF

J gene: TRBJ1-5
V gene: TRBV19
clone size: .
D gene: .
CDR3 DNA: TGTGCCAGTAGTATAAGGGACACAAACAATCAGCCCCAGCATTTT
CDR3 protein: CASSIRDTNNQPQHF

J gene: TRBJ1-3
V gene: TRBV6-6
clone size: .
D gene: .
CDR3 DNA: TGTGCCAGCAGTTACCCTGAAGACGGGTCAGACACCATATATTTT
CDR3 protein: CASSYPEDGSDTIYF

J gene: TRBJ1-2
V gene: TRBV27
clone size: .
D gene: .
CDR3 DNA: TGTGCCAGCAGTTTACTCCCGTACCCGGAGGGGGGCTACACCTTC
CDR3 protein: CASSLLPYPEGGYTF

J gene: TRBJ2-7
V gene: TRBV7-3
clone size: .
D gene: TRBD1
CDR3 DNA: TGTGCCAGCAGCTTAACAGGGGACAGGTCCTACGAGCAGTACTTC
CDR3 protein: CASSLTGDRSYEQYF

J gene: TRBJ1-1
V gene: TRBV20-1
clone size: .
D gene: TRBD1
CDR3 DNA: TGCAGTGCTGGGACAGTTACTGAAGCTTTCTTT
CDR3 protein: CSAGTVTEAFF

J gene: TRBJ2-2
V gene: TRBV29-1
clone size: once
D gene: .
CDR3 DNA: TGCAGCGCCAAGCGGGCCACCGGGGAGCTGTTTTTT
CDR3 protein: CSAKRATGELFF

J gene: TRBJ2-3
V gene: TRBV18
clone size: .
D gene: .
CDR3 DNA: TGTGCCAGCTCACCAGGGTCCGGGCATCCAGATACGCAGTATTTT
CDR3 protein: CASSPGSGHPDTQYF

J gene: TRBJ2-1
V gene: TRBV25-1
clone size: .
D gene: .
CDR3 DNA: TGTGCCAGCAGTCAGAGGTTTTCGGCCGGACGTTTCTTC
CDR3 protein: CASSQRFSAGRFF

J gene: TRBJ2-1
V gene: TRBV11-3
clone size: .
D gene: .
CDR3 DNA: TGTGCCAGCAGCTGGGGAGGGGGTGAGCAGTTCTTC
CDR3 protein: CASSWGGGEQFF

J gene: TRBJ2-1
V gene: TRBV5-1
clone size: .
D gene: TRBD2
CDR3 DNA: TGCGCCAGCAGCGAGGGGACTAGCGTCTACAATGAGCAGTTCTTC
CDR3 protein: CASSEGTSVYNEQFF

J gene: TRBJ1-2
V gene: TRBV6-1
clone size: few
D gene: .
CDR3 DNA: TGTGCCAGCAGTGAGAGCCTTGCTAACTATGGCTACACCTTC
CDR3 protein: CASSESLANYGYTF

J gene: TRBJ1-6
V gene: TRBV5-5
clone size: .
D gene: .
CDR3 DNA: TGTGCCAGCAGCTCAACAGGGAGACCCTATAATTCACCCCTCCACTTT
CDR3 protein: CASSSTGRPYNSPLHF

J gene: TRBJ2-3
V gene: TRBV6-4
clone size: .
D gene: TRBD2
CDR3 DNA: TGTGCCAGCAGTGAAGCCCGGGGGGGCCAAGATACGCAGTATTTT
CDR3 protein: CASSEARGGQDTQYF

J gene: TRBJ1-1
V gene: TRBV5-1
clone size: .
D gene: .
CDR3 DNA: TGCGCCAGCAGCTTGGTTAAGGGGGACACTGAAGCTTTCTTT
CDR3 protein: CASSLVKGDTEAFF

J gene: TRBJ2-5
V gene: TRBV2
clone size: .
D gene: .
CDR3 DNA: TGTGCCAGCAGTAGCCAAGAGACCCAGTACTTC
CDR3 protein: CASSSQETQYF

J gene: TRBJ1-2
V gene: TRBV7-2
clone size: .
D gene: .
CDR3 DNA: TGTGCCAGCAGCTTGCTCGGGGCGGACTATGGCTACACCTTC
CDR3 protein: CASSLLGADYGYTF

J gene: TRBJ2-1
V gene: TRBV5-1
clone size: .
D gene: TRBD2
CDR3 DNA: TGCGCCAGCAGCGGGGGACTAGCGGGGAATGAGCAGTTCTTC
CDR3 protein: CASSGGLAGNEQFF

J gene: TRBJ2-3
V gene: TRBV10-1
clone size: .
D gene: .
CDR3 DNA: TGCGCCAGCAGTGGGATCTCGTCTACAGATACGCAGTATTTT
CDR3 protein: CASSGISSTDTQYF

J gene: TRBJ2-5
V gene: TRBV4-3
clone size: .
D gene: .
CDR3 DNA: TGCGCCAGCAGCCAAGAAGTCCTGTCCCCTGGGGAGACCCAGTACTTC
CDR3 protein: CASSQEVLSPGETQYF

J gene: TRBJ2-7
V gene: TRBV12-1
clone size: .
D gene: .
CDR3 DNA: TGTGCCAGCAAGACTAGCGGGGGCCCTTGGTACGAGCAGTACTTC
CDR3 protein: CASKTSGGPWYEQYF

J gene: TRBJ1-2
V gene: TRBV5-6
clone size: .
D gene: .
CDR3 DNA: TGTGCCAGCAGCTTGAGCCGAGGCTACACCTTC
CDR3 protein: CASSLSRGYTF

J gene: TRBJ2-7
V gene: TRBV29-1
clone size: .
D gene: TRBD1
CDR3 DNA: TGCAGCGCCCAACAGGGGCCCTACGAGCAGTACTTC
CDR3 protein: CSAQQGPYEQYF

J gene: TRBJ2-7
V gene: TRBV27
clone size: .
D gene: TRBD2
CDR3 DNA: TGTGCCAGCCGGACTAGCGGGGGGACCTACGAGCAGTACTTC
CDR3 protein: CASRTSGGTYEQYF